These 18 T cell receptor beta chains were sequenced from one sample in a study of blood T cells in healthy people across ages. Next came a second PCR, run for about 6 to 12 cycles, which used a sample-barcoded 5' primer along with a J-beta primer mix. TCRdb used MiXCR to reprocess the 5' RACE reads, holding one entry per CDR3 protein. The top ten hold 23% of the sample, which has fewer than 2 million distinct CDR3 sequences, about two fifths seen once. Material: blood. The receptor source for this set is a human donor in good health.

This clonotype was seen only a few times. The rearrangement uses TRBV2 and TRBJ2-1, with 10 bases identical to TRBD2. This CDR3 comprises 20 residues. V was clipped by 2 bases and J by 7 bases; unmatched bases: 20. CDR1 and CDR2 (germline): SNHLY, FYNNEI. The CDR3 DNA sequence: TGTGCCAGCAGTGAATCCATCCCCAGCGGGGGGGCCTATCGGATGAATGAGCAGTTCTTC. This translates into CASSESIPSGGAYRMNEQFF.

This clonotype came up a few times. This chain connects TRBV7-2 to TRBJ1-2; the match to TRBD1 covers 7 bases. The V gene's germline CDR1 is SGHTA and CDR2 FQGNSA. Trimming cost V 2 bases and J 4 bases; bases outside gene matches: 4. The CDR3 spans 14 residues. CDR3 in amino acids: CASSLTRDSYGYTF. CDR3 DNA sequence: TGTGCCAGCAGCTTAACGCGGGACAGCTATGGCTACACCTTC.

This chain connects TRBV29-1 to TRBJ2-1, with a tentative D call TRBD1 (6 bases). This CDR3 spans 12 amino acids. V was clipped by 2 bases and J by 8 bases, with 10 bases between them. The germline CDR1 and CDR2 sequences are SQVTM and ANQGSEA. The CDR3 region is CSVEKQGHEQFF. CDR3 sequence (DNA): TGCAGCGTTGAAAAACAGGGTCATGAGCAGTTCTTC.

The rearrangement joins TRBV7-9 to TRBJ1-5, with 7 positions matching TRBD1. The CDR3 is 13 residues long. With V trimmed by 11 bases and J by 7 bases, 11 bases remained unmatched. Germline V gives CDR1 SEHNR, CDR2 FQNEAQ (reference sequence). The CDR3 sequence: CAVPGTANQPQHF. In nucleotides, the CDR3 is TGTGCCGTTCCTGGGACAGCTAACCAGCCCCAGCATTTT.

CDR3 in DNA: TGTGCCACCCAGGATCCTAACTATGGCTACACCTTC. Translating it yields CATQDPNYGYTF. This chain uses TRBV24-1 with TRBJ1-2; no reliable D call. V was shortened by 9 bases and J by 0 bases, with 7 bases between the two germline ends. This CDR3 is built from 12 residues. CDR1 and CDR2 (germline): KGHDR, SFDVKD.

The genes are TRBV6-1 and TRBJ1-5; 7 bases agree with TRBD1. CDR3 length equals 14 residues. The germline gives CDR1 MNHNS, CDR2 SASEGT. The V segment lost 10 bases and the J segment 5 bases; nucleotides outside the gene matches: 11. CDR3 loop: CANRETGWDQPQHF. The DNA for the CDR3 is TGTGCCAACAGGGAGACAGGGTGGGATCAGCCCCAGCATTTT.

The chain carries TRBV3-1 and TRBJ2-3; D call uncertain. CDR3 length: 12 residues. Germline lookup yields CDR1 LGHDT and CDR2 YNNKEL (reference sequence). V lost 1 base and J lost 4, with 3 bases in between. This chain's CDR3 is CASSQVSDTQYF. CDR3 bases: TGTGCCAGCAGCCAAGTCTCAGATACGCAGTATTTT.

The rearrangement links TRBV12-3 or TRBV12-4 to TRBJ1-5; D call uncertain. The CDR3 loop spans 15 amino acids. V dropped 6 bases and J dropped 1 base, with 13 bases sitting between them. The CDR3 DNA follows: TGTGCCAGCAGCCCCACCCTGAGGAGCAATCAGCCCCAGCATTTT. This translates into CASSPTLRSNQPQHF.

V gene TRBV2 combines with J gene TRBJ1-5; no clear D gene. The germline gives CDR1 SNHLY, CDR2 FYNNEI. Trimming left V 8 bases short and J 0 bases short, with 8 bases between. This CDR3 has 13 amino acids. The CDR3 here is CASVFFSNQPQHF. CDR3 in DNA: TGTGCCAGCGTTTTTTTTAGCAATCAGCCCCAGCATTTT.

The chain is built from TRBV4-3 and TRBJ1-4, with TRBD1 matching over 8 bases. Germline loops: CDR1 LGHNA, CDR2 YSLEER. CDR3 size: 14 residues. The trim removed 6 bases at V and 8 bases at J, leaving 8 bases unmatched. The CDR3 loop is CASSPDRVFEKLFF. The CDR3 nucleotides are TGCGCCAGCAGTCCGGACAGGGTTTTCGAAAAACTGTTTTTT.

This clonotype was observed a handful of times. The chain links TRBV7-9 to TRBJ2-1; 10 positions agree with TRBD1. The CDR3 loop spans 14 amino acids. Trimming at V came to 3 bases and at J to 14 bases, leaving 10 bases not matched to a gene. Germline V gene lookup returns CDR1 SEHNR and CDR2 FQNEAQ (reference sequence). CDR3 amino acids: CASSFPWSGTGEFF. The CDR3, as DNA: TGTGCCAGCAGCTTCCCCTGGAGCGGGACAGGGGAGTTCTTC.

The chain uses TRBV27 and TRBJ1-5; the D is unclear. V dropped 6 bases and J dropped 3 bases, with 9 bases sitting between them. Germline lookup yields CDR1 MNHEY and CDR2 SMNVEV (reference sequence). This CDR3 contains 13 residues. The CDR3 sequence: CASSTAYNQPQHF. DNA for the CDR3: TGTGCCAGCAGCACAGCCTACAATCAGCCCCAGCATTTT.

The J gene is TRBJ1-2, the V gene TRBV7-2, with TRBD1 as a possible D gene (6 bases). The CDR3 sequence is 13 residues long. CDR1 and CDR2 from the germline V gene are SGHTA and FQGNSA. V was pared by 5 bases and J by 6 bases, with 13 bases between. The CDR3 reads CASSTHRVDGYTF. The CDR3, as DNA: TGTGCCAGCAGCACCCACAGGGTCGATGGCTACACCTTC.

This chain joins TRBV5-6 and TRBJ2-1, with 8 bases aligning to TRBD1. J lost 2 bases, V lost 4 bases, and 8 bases had no gene match. Germline V gene sequence: CDR1 SGHDT, CDR2 YYEEEE. There are 16 residues in the CDR3. Written as DNA, the CDR3 is TGTGCCAGCAGCCCCCCGACAGGGGATACCTACAATGAGCAGTTCTTC. It translates to CASSPPTGDTYNEQFF.

This chain connects TRBV29-1 to TRBJ1-2; D remains unclear. The V end was cut by 4 bases, the J end by 6 bases, with 15 bases between. CDR3 length equals 13 residues. Germline loops: CDR1 SQVTM, CDR2 ANQGSEA. The CDR3 loop reads CSVGVRAGDGYTF. In nucleotides, the CDR3 is TGCAGCGTTGGAGTGCGGGCCGGAGATGGCTACACCTTC.

This clonotype was counted only a few times. The rearrangement links TRBV4-1 to TRBJ2-3; possible D gene TRBD2, 6 bases. Trimming removed 5 bases from V and 5 bases from J, with 14 bases in between. This CDR3 has 14 residues. Germline CDR1 and CDR2: MGHRA and YSYEKL. CDR3 in amino acids: CASSARLGVDTQYF. CDR3 DNA: TGCGCCAGCAGCGCCCGACTAGGGGTAGATACGCAGTATTTT.

This clonotype has just a few counts. The chain links TRBV4-3 to TRBJ1-1; D not resolved. From germline, CDR1 is LGHNA and CDR2 YSLEER. The V end was cut by 4 bases, the J end by 5 bases, with 11 bases between. The CDR3 is 13 amino acids. The CDR3 region has the DNA TGCGCCAGCAGCCTCTCCCGGTGGACTGAAGCTTTCTTT. Its protein product is CASSLSRWTEAFF.

The chain employs TRBV2 and TRBJ1-5; D gene uncertain. The CDR3 totals 14 residues. Trimming left V 6 bases short and J 4 bases short, with 13 bases between. The germline gives CDR1 SNHLY, CDR2 FYNNEI. The CDR3 is CASREIRRNQPQHF. DNA for the CDR3: TGTGCCAGCAGGGAGATTAGGAGGAATCAGCCCCAGCATTTT.